These T cell receptor beta chains were read from a single sample in a study of CD8 T cells in ankylosing spondylitis. Using its own MiXCR run on the 5' RACE reads, TCRdb lists one record per CDR3 protein. The sample lists 84,000 or so distinct CDR3 sequences, around 30% seen once, with about 60% in the top ten. The sequencing input was blood, either unsorted or a sorted T cell fraction (not recorded which). The receptors shown here come from a male donor with ankylosing spondylitis or in good health (not recorded which). Both conserved end residues are part of each CDR3. The D gene is left open where the match is weak. Only part of the rows carry a size: once, few, many, or a class if the clone is expanded.

v_gene	j_gene	abundance	d_gene	CDR3aa	CDR3nt
TRBV2	TRBJ2-6	few	-	CASTISGANVLTF	TGTGCCAGCACCATCTCTGGGGCCAACGTCCTGACTTTC
TRBV24-1	TRBJ2-3	-	-	CATSADYTDTQYF	TGTGCCACCAGTGCGGATTACACAGATACGCAGTATTTT
TRBV20-1	TRBJ2-3	few	TRBD2	CSAYDGTSSSDTQYF	TGCAGTGCTTACGACGGGACTAGTAGCTCAGATACGCAGTATTTT
TRBV4-2	TRBJ2-7	few	-	CASSQPGQRTYEQYF	TGTGCCAGCAGTCAACCGGGCCAGAGAACCTACGAGCAGTACTTC
TRBV9	TRBJ2-4	-	-	CASSADRERNIQYF	TGTGCCAGCAGCGCCGACCGGGAGAGAAACATTCAGTACTTC
TRBV28	TRBJ1-1	-	-	CASSRYTEAFF	TGTGCCAGCAGCCGTTACACTGAAGCTTTCTTT
TRBV9	TRBJ2-5	few	TRBD2	CASSVATGGQETQYF	TGTGCCAGCAGCGTAGCGACGGGGGGACAAGAGACCCAGTACTTC
TRBV20-1	TRBJ2-5	many	-	CSASHRGGETQYF	TGCAGTGCTAGCCACAGGGGAGGGGAGACCCAGTACTTC
TRBV12-3/TRBV12-4	TRBJ1-2	-	-	CASSFGWGASADGYTF	TGTGCCAGCAGTTTCGGGTGGGGGGCATCTGCAGATGGCTACACCTTC
TRBV7-9	TRBJ2-5	few	-	CASSLASFPETQYF	TGTGCCAGCAGCTTAGCGTCGTTCCCAGAGACCCAGTACTTC
TRBV5-6	TRBJ1-2	-	TRBD1	CASSGNRGNYGYTF	TGTGCCAGCAGCGGAAACAGGGGTAACTATGGCTACACCTTC
TRBV7-8	TRBJ2-7	-	-	CASSLGSYGLTGEQYF	TGTGCCAGCAGCTTAGGTAGTTATGGACTTACGGGCGAGCAGTACTTC
TRBV29-1	TRBJ2-1	-	-	CSVGRYNEQFF	TGCAGCGTTGGACGGTACAATGAGCAGTTCTTC
TRBV12-3/TRBV12-4	TRBJ1-6	few	TRBD1	CASSWWTGGSPLHF	TGTGCCAGCAGTTGGTGGACAGGGGGTTCACCCCTCCACTTT
TRBV6-5	TRBJ1-4	-	-	CASSYLQGSDEKLFF	TGTGCCAGCAGTTACTTACAGGGTTCGGATGAAAAACTGTTTTTT
TRBV11-2	TRBJ2-2	-	TRBD2	CATSSRETSGGDGELFF	TGTGCCACCAGCTCCCGCGAGACTAGCGGGGGGGACGGGGAGCTGTTTTTT
TRBV20-1	TRBJ2-5	few	TRBD2	CSARLAGEETQYF	TGCAGTGCTAGACTAGCGGGAGAAGAGACCCAGTACTTC
TRBV7-6	TRBJ1-1	-	-	CASRINERAEAFF	TGTGCCAGCAGGATTAACGAACGCGCTGAAGCTTTCTTT
TRBV7-9	TRBJ2-5	-	TRBD2	CASSGGLAGGRVETQYF	TGTGCCAGCAGCGGAGGACTAGCGGGAGGCCGGGTTGAGACCCAGTACTTC
TRBV20-1	TRBJ2-5	-	TRBD2	CSARLGLDQETQYF	TGCAGTGCTAGATTGGGACTAGACCAAGAGACCCAGTACTTC
TRBV20-1	TRBJ2-7	-	-	CSAGSKSYEQYF	TGCAGTGCCGGTAGCAAATCATACGAGCAGTACTTC
TRBV5-1	TRBJ2-1	-	-	CASSLTGQTHNEQFF	TGCGCCAGCAGCTTAACTGGACAGACTCACAATGAGCAGTTCTTC
TRBV12-3/TRBV12-4	TRBJ2-1	-	-	CASSHGGAYNEQFF	TGTGCCAGCAGCCACGGGGGCGCCTACAATGAGCAGTTCTTC
TRBV7-2	TRBJ2-1	few	-	CASSFSNEQFF	TGTGCCAGCAGCTTTTCCAATGAGCAGTTCTTC
TRBV10-3	TRBJ2-2	few	-	CAISELNSQNPGELFF	TGTGCCATCAGTGAGCTAAACTCCCAAAACCCCGGGGAGCTGTTTTTT
TRBV28	TRBJ2-3	-	-	CASSLFPQGADTQYF	TGTGCCAGCAGCCTTTTCCCACAGGGAGCAGATACGCAGTATTTT
TRBV9	TRBJ1-3	-	-	CASSVGAGTRTTGNTIYF	TGTGCCAGCAGCGTAGGCGCAGGGACGCGCACAACGGGAAACACCATATATTTT
TRBV7-9	TRBJ1-3	-	-	CASSFFGTAEGTIYF	TGTGCCAGCAGCTTTTTCGGGACTGCGGAGGGGACCATATATTTT
TRBV9	TRBJ2-5	-	-	CASSAGPSRGETQYF	TGTGCCAGCAGCGCAGGACCTTCTCGGGGGGAGACCCAGTACTTC
TRBV29-1	TRBJ2-1	-	-	CSVEDYRANEQFF	TGCAGCGTTGAAGACTACAGGGCCAATGAGCAGTTCTTC
TRBV5-5	TRBJ1-2	few	-	CASSLIYGYTF	TGTGCCAGCAGCTTGATCTATGGCTACACCTTC
TRBV18	TRBJ2-3	-	-	CASSPQMGDTQYF	TGTGCCAGCTCACCCCAGATGGGGGATACGCAGTATTTT
TRBV20-1	TRBJ1-1	-	TRBD1	CSARRGQALLEAFF	TGCAGTGCTAGAAGGGGGCAGGCGCTTCTTGAAGCTTTCTTT
TRBV20-1	TRBJ2-1	-	-	CSARGVWYNEQFF	TGCAGTGCTAGAGGAGTGTGGTACAATGAGCAGTTCTTC
TRBV7-8	TRBJ2-5	-	-	CAGKEQETQYF	TGTGCCGGGAAAGAACAAGAGACCCAGTACTTC
TRBV5-1	TRBJ2-1	-	TRBD1	CASSLGGQQGQNEQFF	TGCGCCAGCAGTTTAGGGGGCCAGCAGGGGCAGAATGAGCAGTTCTTC
TRBV27	TRBJ2-1	-	TRBD2	CASQPSLADWNEQFF	TGTGCCAGCCAACCCTCGCTAGCGGATTGGAATGAGCAGTTCTTC
TRBV29-1	TRBJ2-3	-	-	CSARDSIPDTQYF	TGCAGCGCCCGGGACTCCATCCCCGATACGCAGTATTTT
TRBV7-7	TRBJ2-2	few	TRBD2	CASTPHGGGNTGELFF	TGTGCTAGCACTCCCCACGGCGGGGGTAACACCGGGGAGCTGTTTTTT
TRBV7-3	TRBJ2-1	-	-	CASSLGLGEANEQFF	TGTGCCAGCAGCTTAGGGCTAGGAGAGGCCAATGAGCAGTTCTTC
TRBV7-8	TRBJ2-4	many	TRBD1	CASSPRQGPSSVQYF	TGTGCCAGCAGCCCACGACAGGGGCCCTCTTCCGTTCAGTACTTC
TRBV4-2	TRBJ1-1	-	-	CASSPERENTEAFF	TGTGCCAGCAGCCCCGAGCGAGAGAACACTGAAGCTTTCTTT
TRBV5-1	TRBJ2-1	-	-	CASSLGAAEQFF	TGCGCCAGCAGCTTGGGAGCGGCTGAGCAGTTCTTC
TRBV20-1	TRBJ1-4	-	-	CSAREFPGGEKLFF	TGCAGTGCTAGGGAGTTCCCTGGGGGCGAAAAACTGTTTTTT
TRBV6-1	TRBJ1-5	few	-	CASRPRGNQPQHF	TGTGCCAGCAGACCCAGGGGCAATCAGCCCCAGCATTTT
TRBV5-1	TRBJ1-5	few	-	CASSWLIQGDQPQHF	TGCGCCAGCAGCTGGCTGATACAGGGAGATCAGCCCCAGCATTTT
TRBV20-1	TRBJ2-7	-	TRBD2	CSAPGGGANRPYEQYF	TGCAGTGCCCCGGGGGGAGGAGCGAACAGACCCTACGAGCAGTACTTC
TRBV20-1	TRBJ1-4	few	-	CSARDWSSGADEKLFF	TGCAGTGCTAGAGATTGGAGCTCAGGGGCCGATGAAAAACTGTTTTTT